This entry describes one T cell receptor beta chain. Original methodology: Cell counts per sample came from amplifying reference gene primers. Produced via immunoSEQ multiplex PCR; TCRdb's table is partial and in-frame only. Clone size and the V and J calls come from that table; the DNA yielded D and trimming. The sample holds just under 350,000 clones; around 91% are singletons and the top ten take 2.5% to 4%. These data come from a study of blood T cell repertoires in COVID-19. Study-wide context: Material from acute and convalescent COVID-19 was sourced from the United States, Italy and Spain. The cDNA or gDNA used as material had been derived from T cells, B-cell-depleted T cells, or PBMCs.

This CDR3 has 15 residues. V lost 0 bases to trimming and J lost 9 bases; unmatched junction nucleotides: 8. CDR1 is SGHRS and CDR2 is YFSETQ in the germline V gene. This TCR derives from a woman between 18 and 29 years old who had recovered from COVID-19. Sequencing used peripheral blood. The rearrangement links TRBV5-1 to TRBJ2-1, with 8 bases aligning to TRBD2. In DNA, the CDR3 is TGCGCCAGCAGCTTGGAATTGGGACTAGGGTTTGAGCAGTTCTTC. The encoded protein is CASSLELGLGFEQFF.